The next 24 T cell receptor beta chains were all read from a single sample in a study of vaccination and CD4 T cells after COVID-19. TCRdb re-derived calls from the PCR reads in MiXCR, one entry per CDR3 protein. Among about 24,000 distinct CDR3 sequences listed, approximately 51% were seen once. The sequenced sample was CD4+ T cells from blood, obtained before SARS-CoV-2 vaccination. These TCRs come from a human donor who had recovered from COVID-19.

The CDR3 sequence is CASSSRQVSGWANVLTF. The CDR3 DNA sequence: TGTGCCAGCAGTTCACGACAGGTATCGGGATGGGCCAACGTCCTGACTTTC. The chain uses TRBV6-5 and TRBJ2-6; weak D call: TRBD1 (6 bases). Per the germline V gene, CDR1 is MNHEY and CDR2 is SVGAGI. V lost 4 bases, J lost 5 bases, and 18 bases lay in between. CDR3 length equals 17 residues.

CDR3 amino acids: CASSPSGGSNQPQHF. For the CDR3, the DNA is TGTGCCAGCAGTCCGTCAGGGGGTAGCAATCAGCCCCAGCATTTT. The V gene is TRBV6-1, the J gene TRBJ1-5; 7 nucleotides match TRBD1. CDR3 length: 15 amino acids. Germline trimming cut 5 bases from V and 0 bases from J; bases unmatched to any gene: 4. Germline loops: CDR1 MNHNS, CDR2 SASEGT.

As DNA, the CDR3 is TGTGCCAGCAAGGGGACAGGGAATTTGGGATGGTTGAACACTGAAGCTTTCTTT. It is translated as CASKGTGNLGWLNTEAFF. The chain links TRBV28 to TRBJ1-1; 9 bases map to TRBD1. The ends lost 7 bases at V and 0 bases at J; junction bases unmatched: 15. This CDR3 comprises 18 residues. Germline CDR1 and CDR2: MDHEN and SYDVKM. Drawing the rest from reference TRBV28 and TRBJ1-1, the complete variable domain is DVKVTQSSRYLVKRTGEKVFLECVQDMDHENMFWYRQDPGLGLRLIYFSYDVKMKEKGDIPEGYSVSREKKERFSLILESASTNQTSMYLCASKGTGNLGWLNTEAFFGQGTRLTVV.

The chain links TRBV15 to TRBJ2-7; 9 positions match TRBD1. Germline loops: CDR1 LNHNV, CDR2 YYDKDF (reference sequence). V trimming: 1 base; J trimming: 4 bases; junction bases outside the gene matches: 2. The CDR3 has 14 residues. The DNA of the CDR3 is TGTGCCACCAGCAGAGGTGGACAGGGGTACGAGCAGTACTTC. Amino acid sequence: CATSRGGQGYEQYF.

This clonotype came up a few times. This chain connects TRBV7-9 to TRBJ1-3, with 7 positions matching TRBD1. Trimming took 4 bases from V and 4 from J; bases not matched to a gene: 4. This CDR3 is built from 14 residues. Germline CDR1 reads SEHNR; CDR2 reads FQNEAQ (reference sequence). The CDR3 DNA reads TGTGCCAGCAGCTCGACGGACAGGGGAAACACCATATATTTT. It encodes CASSSTDRGNTIYF.

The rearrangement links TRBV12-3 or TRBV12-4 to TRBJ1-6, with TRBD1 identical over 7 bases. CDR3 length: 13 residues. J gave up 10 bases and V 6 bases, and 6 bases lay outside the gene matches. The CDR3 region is CASSQQGNSPLHF. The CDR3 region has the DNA TGTGCCAGCAGCCAACAGGGGAACTCACCCCTCCACTTT.

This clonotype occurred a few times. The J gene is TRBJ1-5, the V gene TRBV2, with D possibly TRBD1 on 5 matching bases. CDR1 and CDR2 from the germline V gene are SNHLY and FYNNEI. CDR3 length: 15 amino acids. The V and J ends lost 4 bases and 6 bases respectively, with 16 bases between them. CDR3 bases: TGTGCCAGCAGTGCAAGGGGAGGGTCGCGTCAGCCCCAGCATTTT. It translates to CASSARGGSRQPQHF.

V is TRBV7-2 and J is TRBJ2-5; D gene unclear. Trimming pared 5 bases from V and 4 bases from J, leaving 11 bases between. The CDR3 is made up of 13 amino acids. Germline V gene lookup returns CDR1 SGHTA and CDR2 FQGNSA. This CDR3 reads CASSELPRETQYF. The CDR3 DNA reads TGTGCCAGCAGCGAGTTACCGCGAGAGACCCAGTACTTC.

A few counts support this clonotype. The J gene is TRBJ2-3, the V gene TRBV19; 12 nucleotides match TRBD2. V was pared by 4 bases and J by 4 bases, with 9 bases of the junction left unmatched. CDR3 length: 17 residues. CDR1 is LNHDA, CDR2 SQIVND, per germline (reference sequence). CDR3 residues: CASSKGSTSGSPDTQYF. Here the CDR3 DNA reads TGTGCCAGTAGTAAGGGTTCGACTAGCGGGAGCCCAGATACGCAGTATTTT. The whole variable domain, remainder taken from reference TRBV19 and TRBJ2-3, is DGGITQSPKYLFRKEGQNVTLSCEQNLNHDAMYWYRQDPGQGLRLIYYSQIVNDFQKGDIAEGYSVSREKKESFPLTVTSAQKNPTAFYLCASSKGSTSGSPDTQYFGPGTRLTVL.

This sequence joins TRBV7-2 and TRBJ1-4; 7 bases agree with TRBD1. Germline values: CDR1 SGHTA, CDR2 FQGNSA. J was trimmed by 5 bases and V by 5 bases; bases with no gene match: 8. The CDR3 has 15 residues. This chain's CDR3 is CASSPLQGENEKLFF. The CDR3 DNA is TGTGCCAGCAGCCCGCTTCAGGGGGAGAATGAAAAACTGTTTTTT.

The CDR3, as DNA: TGCGCCAGCAGCCCCCGGACAGGGGCGGCTAATGAAAAACTGTTTTTT. Amino acids: CASSPRTGAANEKLFF. This chain uses TRBV4-3 with TRBJ1-4, with 9 nucleotides matching TRBD1. CDR1 is LGHNA and CDR2 is YSLEER in the germline V gene. Trimming at V came to 4 bases and at J to 3 bases, leaving 6 bases not matched to a gene. The CDR3 sequence is 16 residues long.

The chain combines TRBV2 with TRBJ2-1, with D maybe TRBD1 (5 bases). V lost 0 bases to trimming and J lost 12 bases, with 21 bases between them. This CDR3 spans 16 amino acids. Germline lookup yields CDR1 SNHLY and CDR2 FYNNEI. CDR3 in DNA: TGTGCCAGCAGTGAAGCTCCCCGTGGGGCGGAGAGGACGCAGTTCTTC. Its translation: CASSEAPRGAERTQFF.

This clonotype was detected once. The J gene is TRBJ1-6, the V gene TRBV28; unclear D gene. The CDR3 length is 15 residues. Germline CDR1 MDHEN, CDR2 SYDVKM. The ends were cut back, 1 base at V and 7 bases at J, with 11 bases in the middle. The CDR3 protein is CASSLYPTPNSPLHF. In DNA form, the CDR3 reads TGTGCCAGCAGTTTATATCCGACCCCAAATTCACCCCTCCACTTT.

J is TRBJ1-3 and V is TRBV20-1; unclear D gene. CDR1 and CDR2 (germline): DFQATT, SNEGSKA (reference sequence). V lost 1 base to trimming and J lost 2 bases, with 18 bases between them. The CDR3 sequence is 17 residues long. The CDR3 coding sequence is TGCAGTGCTAGAGGGCGAAGCGGGAGCTTCGCTGGAAACACCATATATTTT. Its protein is CSARGRSGSFAGNTIYF.

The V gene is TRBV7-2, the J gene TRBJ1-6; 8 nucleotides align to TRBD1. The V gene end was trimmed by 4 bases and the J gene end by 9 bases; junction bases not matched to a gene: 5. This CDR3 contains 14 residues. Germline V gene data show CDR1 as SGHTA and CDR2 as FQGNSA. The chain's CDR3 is CASSSRGQGSPLHF. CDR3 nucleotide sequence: TGTGCCAGCAGCTCCAGGGGGCAAGGTTCACCCCTCCACTTT.

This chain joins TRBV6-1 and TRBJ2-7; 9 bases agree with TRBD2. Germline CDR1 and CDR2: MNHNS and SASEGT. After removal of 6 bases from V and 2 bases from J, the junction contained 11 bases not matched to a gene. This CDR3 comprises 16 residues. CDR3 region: CASSALRAGGPYEQYF. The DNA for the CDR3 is TGTGCCAGCAGCGCCCTACGAGCGGGAGGCCCCTACGAGCAGTACTTC.

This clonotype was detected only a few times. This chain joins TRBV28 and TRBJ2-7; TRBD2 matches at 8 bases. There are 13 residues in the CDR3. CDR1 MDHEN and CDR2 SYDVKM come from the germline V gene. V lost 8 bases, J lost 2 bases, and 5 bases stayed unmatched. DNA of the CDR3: TGTGCCAGCCAAACTAGCGGCACCTACGAGCAGTACTTC. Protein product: CASQTSGTYEQYF. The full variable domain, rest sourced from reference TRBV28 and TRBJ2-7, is DVKVTQSSRYLVKRTGEKVFLECVQDMDHENMFWYRQDPGLGLRLIYFSYDVKMKEKGDIPEGYSVSREKKERFSLILESASTNQTSMYLCASQTSGTYEQYFGPGTRLTVT.

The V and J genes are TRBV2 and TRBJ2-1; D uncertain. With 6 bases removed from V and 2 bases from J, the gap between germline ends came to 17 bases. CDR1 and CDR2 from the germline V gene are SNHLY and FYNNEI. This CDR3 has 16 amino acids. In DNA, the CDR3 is TGTGCCAGCAGGAAAACGATCTCGGATACCTACAATGAGCAGTTCTTC. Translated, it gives CASRKTISDTYNEQFF.

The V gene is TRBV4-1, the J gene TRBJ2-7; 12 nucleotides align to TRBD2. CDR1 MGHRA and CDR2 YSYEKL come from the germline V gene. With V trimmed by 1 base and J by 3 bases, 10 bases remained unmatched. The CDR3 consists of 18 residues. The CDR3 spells CASSQVFLTSGSVYEQYF. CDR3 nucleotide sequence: TGCGCCAGCAGCCAAGTTTTCTTGACTAGCGGGAGCGTCTACGAGCAGTACTTC.

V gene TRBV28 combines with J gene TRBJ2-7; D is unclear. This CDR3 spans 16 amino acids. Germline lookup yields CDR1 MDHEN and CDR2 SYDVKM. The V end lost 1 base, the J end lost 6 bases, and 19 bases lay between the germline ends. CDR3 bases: TGTGCCAGCAGTTTATTTATCGTCGCCGCGCGGTGCGAGCAGTACTTC. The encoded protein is CASSLFIVAARCEQYF.

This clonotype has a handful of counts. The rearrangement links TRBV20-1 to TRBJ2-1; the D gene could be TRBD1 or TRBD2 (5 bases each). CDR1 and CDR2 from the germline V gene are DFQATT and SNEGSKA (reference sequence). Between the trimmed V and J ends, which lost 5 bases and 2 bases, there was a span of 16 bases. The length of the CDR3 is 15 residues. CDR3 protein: CSAPGERGAYNEQFF. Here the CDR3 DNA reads TGCAGTGCTCCTGGGGAGAGGGGCGCCTACAATGAGCAGTTCTTC.

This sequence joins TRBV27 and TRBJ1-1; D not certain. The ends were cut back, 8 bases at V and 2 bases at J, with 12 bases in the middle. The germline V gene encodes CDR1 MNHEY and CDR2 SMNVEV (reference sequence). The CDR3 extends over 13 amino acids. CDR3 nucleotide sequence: TGTGCCAGCTCTTGGACGGCTAACACTGAAGCTTTCTTT. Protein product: CASSWTANTEAFF.

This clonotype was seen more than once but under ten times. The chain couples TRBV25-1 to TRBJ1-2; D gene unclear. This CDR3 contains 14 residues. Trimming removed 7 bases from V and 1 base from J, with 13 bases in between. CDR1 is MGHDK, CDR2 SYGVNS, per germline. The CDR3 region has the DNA TGTGCCAGCAAAGGCGATCATGGTAACTATGGCTACACCTTC. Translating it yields CASKGDHGNYGYTF.

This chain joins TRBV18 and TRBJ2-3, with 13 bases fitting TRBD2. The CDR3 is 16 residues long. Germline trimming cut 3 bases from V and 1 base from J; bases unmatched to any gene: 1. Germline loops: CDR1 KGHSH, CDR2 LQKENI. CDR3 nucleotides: TGTGCCAGCTCACCCGGGACTAGCGGGGGCACAGATACGCAGTATTTT. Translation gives CASSPGTSGGTDTQYF.